This TCR beta chain was retrieved from a study of regulatory T cells. Note on this clone: The target antigen is unknown.

Per germline, CDR1 SGHRS and CDR2 YFSETQ. The V and J ends lost 1 base and 4 bases respectively, with 17 bases between them. CDR3 length: 16 amino acids. Amplification used 52 TRBV primers and 13 TRBJ primers. TCRdb's table, derived via immunoSEQ multiplex PCR, lists solely in-frame clones and lacks some. The sample shows over 30,000 clones, about 93% of them seen only once. Study conclusions and caveats: In CD3G-deficient patients, conventional CD4+ T cells were enriched for hydrophobic CDR3 residues at positions 6 and 7.

The V call is TRBV5-1, the J call TRBJ1-1; D perhaps matches TRBD1 (6 bases). What was sequenced was conventional CD4+ T cells sorted from blood. The clonotype comes from a child aged 2 to 15 with CD3G deficiency. The CDR3 DNA reads as TGCGCCAGCAGCTTGAATCCAGGGGATTTGGGCACTGAAGCTTTCTTT. It codes for CASSLNPGDLGTEAFF. The variable domain in full, completed from reference TRBV5-1 and TRBJ1-1, reads KAGVTQTPRYLIKTRGQQVTLSCSPISGHRSVSWYQQTPGQGLQFLFEYFSETQRNKGNFPGRFSGRQFSNSRSEMNVSTLELGDSALYLCASSLNPGDLGTEAFFGQGTRLTVV.